The present T cell receptor (beta chain) was sequenced within a study of OX40 agonist ivuxolimab in advanced cancers. On the study more broadly: Ivuxolimab was delivered to patients intravenously every 2 weeks at doses spanning 0.01 to 10 mg/kg.

Germline loops: CDR1 SNHLY, CDR2 FYNNEI. V was pared by 6 bases and J by 8 bases, with 13 bases between. CDR3 length equals 12 residues. The sampling schedule covered blood at baseline, cycle 4 day 1, and cycle 7 day 1. Generated by immunoSEQ multiplex PCR, the TCRdb table keeps only in-frame clones and is missing some. Among 85,000 to 100,000 clones, about 90% were seen once, and the ten largest hold about 4%. Study results and caveats: Expanded clones were, on average, more numerous among CD8+ T cells than CD4+.

With regard to this clone: Its specificity is not known.

The sample in question was CD4+ or CD8+ T cells sorted from blood, obtained in a trial of the OX40 agonist ivuxolimab. This receptor was identified in an adult with an advanced solid tumor such as melanoma, head and neck, liver or kidney cancer. The chain links TRBV2 to TRBJ1-2; D gene uncertain. CDR3 sequence reads: CASRIAQLGYTF. The CDR3, as DNA: TGTGCCAGCAGAATCGCTCAGCTAGGCTACACCTTC.